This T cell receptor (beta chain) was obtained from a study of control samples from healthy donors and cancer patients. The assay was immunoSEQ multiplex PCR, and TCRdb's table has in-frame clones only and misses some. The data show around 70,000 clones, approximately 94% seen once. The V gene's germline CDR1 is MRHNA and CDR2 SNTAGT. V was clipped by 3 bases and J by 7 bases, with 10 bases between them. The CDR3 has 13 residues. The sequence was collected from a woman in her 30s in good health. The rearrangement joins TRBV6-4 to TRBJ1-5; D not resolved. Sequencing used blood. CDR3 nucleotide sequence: TGTGCCAGCAGTGAGATCTTGGGGCAGCCCCAGCATTTT. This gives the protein CASSEILGQPQHF.